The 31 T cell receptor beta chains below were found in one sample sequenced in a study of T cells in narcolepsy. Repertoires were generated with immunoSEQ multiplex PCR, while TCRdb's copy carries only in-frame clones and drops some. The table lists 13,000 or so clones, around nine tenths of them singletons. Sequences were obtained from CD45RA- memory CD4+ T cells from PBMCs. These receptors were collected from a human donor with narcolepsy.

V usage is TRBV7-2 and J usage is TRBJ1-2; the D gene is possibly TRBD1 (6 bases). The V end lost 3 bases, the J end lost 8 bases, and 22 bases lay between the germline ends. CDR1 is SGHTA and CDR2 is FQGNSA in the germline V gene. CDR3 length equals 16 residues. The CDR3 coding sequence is TGTGCCAGCAGCTTTTCCACTTCTGGGTCAGGGGCGGGCTACACCTTC. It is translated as CASSFSTSGSGAGYTF.

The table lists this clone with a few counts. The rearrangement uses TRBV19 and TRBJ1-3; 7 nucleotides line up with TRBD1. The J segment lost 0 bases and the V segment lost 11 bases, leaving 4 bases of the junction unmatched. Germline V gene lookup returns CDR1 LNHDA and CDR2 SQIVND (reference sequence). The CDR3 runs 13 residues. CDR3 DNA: TGTGCCGGAGGGACAGTCTCTGGAAACACCATATATTTT. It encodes CAGGTVSGNTIYF.

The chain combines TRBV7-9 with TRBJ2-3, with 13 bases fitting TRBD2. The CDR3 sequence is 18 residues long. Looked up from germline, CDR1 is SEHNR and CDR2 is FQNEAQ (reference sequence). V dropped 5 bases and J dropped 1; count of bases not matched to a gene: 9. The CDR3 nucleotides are TGTGCCAGCAGCCTCATTACTAGCGGGAGGGCTCGCACAGATACGCAGTATTTT. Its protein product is CASSLITSGRARTDTQYF.

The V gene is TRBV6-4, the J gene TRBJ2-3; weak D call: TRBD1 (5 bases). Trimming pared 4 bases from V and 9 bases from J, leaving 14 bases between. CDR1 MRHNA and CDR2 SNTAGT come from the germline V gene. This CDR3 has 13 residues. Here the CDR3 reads CASSGITGGTQYF. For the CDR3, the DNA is TGTGCCAGCAGTGGTATAACAGGTGGCACGCAGTATTTT.

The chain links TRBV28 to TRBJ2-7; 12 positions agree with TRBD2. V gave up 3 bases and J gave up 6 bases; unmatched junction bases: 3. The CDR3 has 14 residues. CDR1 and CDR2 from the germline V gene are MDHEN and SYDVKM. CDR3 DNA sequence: TGTGCCAGCAGTTTTGGACTAGCGGGACGCGAGCAGTACTTC. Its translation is CASSFGLAGREQYF.

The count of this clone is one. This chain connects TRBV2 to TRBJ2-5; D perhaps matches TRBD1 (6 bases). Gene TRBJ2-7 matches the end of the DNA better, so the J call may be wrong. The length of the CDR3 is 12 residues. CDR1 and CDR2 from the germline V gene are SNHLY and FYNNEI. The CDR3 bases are TGTGCCAGCGGGCAGGGGAGCTACGAGCAGTACTTC. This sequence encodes CASGQGSYEQYF.

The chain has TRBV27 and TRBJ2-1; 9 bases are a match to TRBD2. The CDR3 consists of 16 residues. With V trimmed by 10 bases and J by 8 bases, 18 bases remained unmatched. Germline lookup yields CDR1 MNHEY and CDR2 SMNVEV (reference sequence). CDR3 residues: CAIRPLLAGILHEQFF. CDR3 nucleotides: TGTGCCATTCGACCCTTACTAGCGGGTATTCTACATGAGCAGTTCTTC.

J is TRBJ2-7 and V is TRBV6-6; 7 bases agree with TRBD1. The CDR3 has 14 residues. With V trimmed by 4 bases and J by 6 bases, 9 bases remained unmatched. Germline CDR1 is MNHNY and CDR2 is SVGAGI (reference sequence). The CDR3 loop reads CASSSSGTVTEQYF. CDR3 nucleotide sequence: TGTGCCAGCAGTTCCTCCGGGACAGTCACCGAGCAGTACTTC.

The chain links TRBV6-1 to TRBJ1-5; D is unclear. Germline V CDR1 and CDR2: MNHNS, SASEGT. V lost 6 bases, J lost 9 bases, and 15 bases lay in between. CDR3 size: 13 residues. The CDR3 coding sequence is TGTGCCAGCAGCGAACAGTCGCATCGGCCCCAGCATTTT. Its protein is CASSEQSHRPQHF.

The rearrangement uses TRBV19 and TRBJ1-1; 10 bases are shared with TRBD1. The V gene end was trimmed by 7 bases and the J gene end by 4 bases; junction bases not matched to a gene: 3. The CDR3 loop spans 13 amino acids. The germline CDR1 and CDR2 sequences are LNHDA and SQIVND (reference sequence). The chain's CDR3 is CASIWTGGTEAFF. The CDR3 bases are TGTGCCAGTATTTGGACAGGGGGCACTGAAGCTTTCTTT.

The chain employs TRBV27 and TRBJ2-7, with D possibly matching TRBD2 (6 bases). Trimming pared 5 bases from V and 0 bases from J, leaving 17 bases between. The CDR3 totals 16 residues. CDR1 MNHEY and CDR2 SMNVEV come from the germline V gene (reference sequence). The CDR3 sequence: CASSPYRLGTSYEQYF. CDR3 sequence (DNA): TGTGCCAGCAGTCCCTATCGACTAGGGACCTCCTACGAGCAGTACTTC.

CDR3 region: CASSTRTAGGLNEQFF. In nucleotides, the CDR3 is TGTGCCAGCAGCACCCGAACAGCGGGAGGGTTGAATGAGCAGTTCTTC. The gene calls are TRBV7-2 and TRBJ2-1; 10 bases line up with TRBD2. CDR1 and CDR2 from the germline V gene are SGHTA and FQGNSA. There are 16 residues in the CDR3. Trimming removed 5 bases from V and 7 bases from J; junction bases left unmatched: 11.

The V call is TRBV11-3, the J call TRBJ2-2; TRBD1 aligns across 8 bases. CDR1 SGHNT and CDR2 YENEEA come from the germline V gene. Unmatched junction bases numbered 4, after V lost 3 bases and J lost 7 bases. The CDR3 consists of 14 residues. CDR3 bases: TGTGCCAGCAGCTTGGGACAGGCAGGCGGGGAGCTGTTTTTT. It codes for CASSLGQAGGELFF.

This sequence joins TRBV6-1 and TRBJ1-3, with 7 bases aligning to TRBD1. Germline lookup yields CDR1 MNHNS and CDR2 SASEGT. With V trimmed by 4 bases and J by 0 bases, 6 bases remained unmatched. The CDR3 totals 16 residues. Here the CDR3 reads CASSGIQGSSGNTIYF. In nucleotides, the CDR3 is TGTGCCAGCAGTGGAATACAGGGGAGCTCTGGAAACACCATATATTTT.

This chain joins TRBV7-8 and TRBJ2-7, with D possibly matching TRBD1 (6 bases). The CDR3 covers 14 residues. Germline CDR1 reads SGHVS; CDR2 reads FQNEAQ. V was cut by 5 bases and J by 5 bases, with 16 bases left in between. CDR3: CASSRLRGRHEQYF. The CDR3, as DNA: TGTGCCAGCAGCCGACTCAGGGGTAGGCACGAGCAGTACTTC.

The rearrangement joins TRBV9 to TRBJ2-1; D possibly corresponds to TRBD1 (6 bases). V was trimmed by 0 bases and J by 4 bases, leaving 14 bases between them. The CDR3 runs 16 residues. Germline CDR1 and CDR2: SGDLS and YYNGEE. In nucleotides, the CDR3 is TGTGCCAGCAGCGTAGCTCTCCAGGGGCGGTACAATGAGCAGTTCTTC. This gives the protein CASSVALQGRYNEQFF.

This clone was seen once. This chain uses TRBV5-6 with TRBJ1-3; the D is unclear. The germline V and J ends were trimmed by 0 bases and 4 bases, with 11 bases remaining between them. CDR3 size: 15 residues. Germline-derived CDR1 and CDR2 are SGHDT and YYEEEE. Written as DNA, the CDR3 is TGTGCCAGCAGCTTGGCGGGGTATTGGGGAAACACCATATATTTT. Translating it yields CASSLAGYWGNTIYF. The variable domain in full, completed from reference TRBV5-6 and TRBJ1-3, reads DAGVTQSPTHLIKTRGQQVTLRCSPKSGHDTVSWYQQALGQGPQFIFQYYEEEERQRGNFPDRFSGHQFPNYSSELNVNALLLGDSALYLCASSLAGYWGNTIYFGEGSWLTVV.

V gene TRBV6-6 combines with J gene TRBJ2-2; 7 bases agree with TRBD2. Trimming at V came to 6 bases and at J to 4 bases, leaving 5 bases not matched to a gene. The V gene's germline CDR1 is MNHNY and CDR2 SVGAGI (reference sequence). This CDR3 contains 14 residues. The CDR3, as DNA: TGTGCCAGCAGCCTAACTAGCGCCACCGGGGAGCTGTTTTTT. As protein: CASSLTSATGELFF.

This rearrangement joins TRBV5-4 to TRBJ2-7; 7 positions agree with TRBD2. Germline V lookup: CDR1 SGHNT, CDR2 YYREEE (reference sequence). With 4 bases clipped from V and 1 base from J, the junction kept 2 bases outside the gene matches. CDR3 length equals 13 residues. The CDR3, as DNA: TGTGCCAGCAGCGGGGGGGGGTCCTACGAGCAGTACTTC. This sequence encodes CASSGGGSYEQYF.

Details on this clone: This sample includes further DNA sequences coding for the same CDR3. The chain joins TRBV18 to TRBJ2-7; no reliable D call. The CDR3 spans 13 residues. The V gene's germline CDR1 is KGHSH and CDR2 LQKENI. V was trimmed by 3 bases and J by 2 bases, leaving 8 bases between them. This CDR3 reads CASSPSGTYEQYF. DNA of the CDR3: TGTGCCAGCTCACCTTCAGGTACCTACGAGCAGTACTTC.

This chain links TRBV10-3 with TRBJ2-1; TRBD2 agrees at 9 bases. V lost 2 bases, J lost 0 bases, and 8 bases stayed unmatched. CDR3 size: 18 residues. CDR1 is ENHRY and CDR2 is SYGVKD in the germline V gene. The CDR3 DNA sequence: TGTGCCATCAGTGAGGGAGGTAGCGGGAGCCTCTCCTACAATGAGCAGTTCTTC. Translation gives CAISEGGSGSLSYNEQFF.

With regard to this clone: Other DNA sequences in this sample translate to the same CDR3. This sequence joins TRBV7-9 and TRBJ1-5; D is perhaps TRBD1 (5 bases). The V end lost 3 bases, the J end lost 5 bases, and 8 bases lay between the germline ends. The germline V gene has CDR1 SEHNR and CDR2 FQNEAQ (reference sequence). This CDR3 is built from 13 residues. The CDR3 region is CASSFLRDQPQHF. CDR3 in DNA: TGTGCCAGCAGCTTCCTCAGGGATCAGCCCCAGCATTTT.

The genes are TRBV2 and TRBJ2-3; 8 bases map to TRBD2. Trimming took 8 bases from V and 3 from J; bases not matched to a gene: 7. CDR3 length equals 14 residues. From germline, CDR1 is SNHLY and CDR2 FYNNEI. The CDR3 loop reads CASAGLVGTDTQYF. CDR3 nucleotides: TGTGCCAGCGCGGGACTAGTGGGAACAGATACGCAGTATTTT.

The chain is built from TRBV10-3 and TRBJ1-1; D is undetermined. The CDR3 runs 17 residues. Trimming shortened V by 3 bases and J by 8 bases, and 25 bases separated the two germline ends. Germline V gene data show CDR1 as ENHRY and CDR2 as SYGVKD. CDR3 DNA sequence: TGTGCCATCAGTGAAATCAAATTTGAGGTCTTACGAGACGAAGCTTTCTTT. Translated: CAISEIKFEVLRDEAFF.

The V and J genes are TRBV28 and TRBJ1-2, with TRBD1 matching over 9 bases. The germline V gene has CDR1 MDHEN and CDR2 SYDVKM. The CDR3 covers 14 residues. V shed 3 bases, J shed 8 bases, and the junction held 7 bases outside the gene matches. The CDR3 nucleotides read TGTGCCAGCAGTTTGTCACAGGGGGCGGGGGGCTACACCTTC. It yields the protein CASSLSQGAGGYTF.

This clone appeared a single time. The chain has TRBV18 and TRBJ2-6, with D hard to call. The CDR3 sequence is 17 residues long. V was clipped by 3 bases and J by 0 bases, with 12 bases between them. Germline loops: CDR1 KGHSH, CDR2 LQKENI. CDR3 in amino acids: CASSPFDISSGANVLTF. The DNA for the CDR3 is TGTGCCAGCTCACCGTTCGATATTAGCTCTGGGGCCAACGTCCTGACTTTC.

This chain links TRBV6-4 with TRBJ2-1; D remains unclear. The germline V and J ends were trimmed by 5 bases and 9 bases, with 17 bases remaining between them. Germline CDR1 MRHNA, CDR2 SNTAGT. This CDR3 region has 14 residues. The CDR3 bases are TGTGCCAGCAGTCCCCTCCAATATAGCAGTGAGCAGTTCTTC. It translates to CASSPLQYSSEQFF.

As DNA, the CDR3 is TGTGCCAGCACGGGAACGGGGCTAGCGGCGTTAACCGGGGAGCTGTTTTTT. Protein sequence: CASTGTGLAALTGELFF. The chain has TRBV6-4 and TRBJ2-2; 7 positions agree with TRBD2. The CDR3 extends over 17 amino acids. Unmatched junction bases numbered 16, after V lost 7 bases and J lost 5 bases. CDR1 is MRHNA, CDR2 SNTAGT, per germline.

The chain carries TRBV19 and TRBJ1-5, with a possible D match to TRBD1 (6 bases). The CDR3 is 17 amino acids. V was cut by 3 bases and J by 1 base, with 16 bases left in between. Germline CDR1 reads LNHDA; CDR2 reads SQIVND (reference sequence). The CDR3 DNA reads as TGTGCCAGTAGTATCCTCCCACAGGGCCTAAGCAATCAGCCCCAGCATTTT. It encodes CASSILPQGLSNQPQHF.

This CDR3 is CASSWQNRDEQFF. CDR3 nucleotide sequence: TGTGCCAGCAGTTGGCAAAATCGTGATGAGCAGTTCTTC. V usage is TRBV28 and J usage is TRBJ2-1; D is unclear. The CDR3 loop spans 13 amino acids. Germline V gives CDR1 MDHEN, CDR2 SYDVKM. Trimming shortened V by 4 bases and J by 8 bases, and 12 bases separated the two germline ends.

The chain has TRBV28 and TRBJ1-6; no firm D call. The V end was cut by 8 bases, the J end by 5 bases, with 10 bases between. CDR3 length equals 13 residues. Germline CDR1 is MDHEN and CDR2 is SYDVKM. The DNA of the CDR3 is TGTGCCAGCTTAGGAGTACATAATTCACCCCTCCACTTT. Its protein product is CASLGVHNSPLHF.